This TCR beta chain was identified during a study of cytomegalovirus exposure and HLA in healthy donors. Study findings and constraints: In an earlier analysis, productive rearrangement rates for most beta V segments clustered near 87% or 30%. For cytomegalovirus status, the classifier reportedly gave diagnoses with high specificity and sensitivity. In a later analysis, parvovirus B19, influenza, CMV and Epstein-Barr virus appeared linked to several top co-occurrence clusters.

The study ran its PCR with 60 Vbeta and 13 Jbeta primers. In the source study's methods: An analysis performed later counted 75 million to 80 million unique TCR beta chains (approximately 11 million of them shared). Only in-frame clones appear in the TCRdb table, and some are missing; sequencing was by immunoSEQ multiplex PCR. The V and J calls and clone size come from that table; D and trimming were worked out from the DNA. The data show over 130,000 clones, with less than 85% seen just once and roughly 1.9% held by the top ten. Germline V gene data show CDR1 as SQVTM and CDR2 as ANQGSEA. This CDR3 is built from 15 residues. Trimming shortened V by 8 bases and J by 5 bases, and 22 bases separated the two germline ends. This clone was seen only a few times. Its antigen is not known.

Material for sequencing was PBMCs. This sequence joins TRBV29-1 and TRBJ2-1, with D maybe TRBD2 (6 bases). The receptor comes from a man aged 40-49 years in good health and CMV-seronegative. The CDR3 is CSTMMGTPGHNEQFF. Written as DNA, the CDR3 is TGCAGCACAATGATGGGGACTCCGGGCCACAATGAGCAGTTCTTC.